The 19 T cell receptor beta chains reported below all come from one sample, sequenced in a study of T-cell reconstitution after alpha-beta-depleted transplantation in children. Unique molecular identifiers were incorporated when the TCRbeta library was constructed. MiXCR, run by TCRdb on the PCR reads, gives a single entry per CDR3 protein. The sample shows about 900,000 distinct CDR3 sequences, about 26% of them seen only once. Sequenced here: PBMCs, mostly from graft donor cells, sampled 360 days after TCRalphabeta/CD19-depleted stem cell transplant. These receptor sequences come from a boy under two years old who had a stem cell transplant for SCID, so the T cells may come from the graft donor.

This clonotype was counted between two and nine times. The J gene is TRBJ1-5, the V gene TRBV20-1; D perhaps matches TRBD1 (5 bases). Trimming removed 1 base at V and 0 bases at J, with 7 bases between. CDR1 DFQATT and CDR2 SNEGSKA come from the germline V gene (reference sequence). This CDR3 has 14 amino acids. Here the CDR3 reads CSARGGHSNQPQHF. The DNA for the CDR3 is TGCAGTGCTAGAGGGGGCCATAGCAATCAGCCCCAGCATTTT.

The chain joins TRBV6-2 or TRBV6-3 to TRBJ1-4; tentative D call: TRBD1 (5 bases). With 6 bases removed from V and 4 bases from J, the gap between germline ends came to 15 bases. The V gene's germline CDR1 is MNHEY and CDR2 SVGEGT. The length of the CDR3 is 15 residues. Here the CDR3 DNA reads TGTGCCAGCAGCACCCGTGACAGACATAATGAAAAACTGTTTTTT. Its translation is CASSTRDRHNEKLFF.

The V call is TRBV28, the J call TRBJ2-7; D is ambiguous. This CDR3 contains 18 residues. Germline-derived CDR1 and CDR2 are MDHEN and SYDVKM. The V end lost 3 bases, the J end lost 0 bases, and 21 bases lay between the germline ends. The CDR3 nucleotides read TGTGCCAGCAGTTTGGCCCCCCCCCGCTTTTTTACCTCCTACGAGCAGTACTTC. Residues: CASSLAPPRFFTSYEQYF.

This clonotype showed up just once. The J gene is TRBJ1-5, the V gene TRBV10-1; D is ambiguous. The germline V gene encodes CDR1 WNHNN and CDR2 SYGVQD (reference sequence). The germline V and J ends were trimmed by 2 bases and 5 bases, with 7 bases remaining between them. The CDR3 length is 13 residues. CDR3 in DNA: TGCGCCAGCAGTGAGGGGAGGCATCAGCCCCAGCATTTT. Its translation is CASSEGRHQPQHF.

This chain connects TRBV5-4 to TRBJ2-2; D tentatively fits TRBD1 or TRBD2 (6 bases each). This CDR3 is 15 amino acids long. The germline V gene has CDR1 SGHNT and CDR2 YYREEE (reference sequence). Deletions cut 1 base from V and 5 bases from J, with 12 bases between. The CDR3 region has the DNA TGTGCCAGCAGCTTGAGGGGGGATGGGACCGGGGAGCTGTTTTTT. Its protein product is CASSLRGDGTGELFF. The full variable domain, with the rest looked up from reference TRBV5-4 and TRBJ2-2, is ETGVTQSPTHLIKTRGQQVTLRCSSQSGHNTVSWYQQALGQGPQFIFQYYREEENGRGNFPPRFSGLQFPNYSSELNVNALELDDSALYLCASSLRGDGTGELFFGEGSRLTVL.

The gene calls are TRBV5-1 and TRBJ2-7; possible D gene TRBD1, 6 bases. V was clipped by 2 bases and J by 2 bases, with 20 bases between them. This CDR3 has 17 amino acids. Germline CDR1 reads SGHRS; CDR2 reads YFSETQ. CDR3 DNA: TGCGCCAGCAGCTTCGGACAACTAAACAGGGTTACCTACGAGCAGTACTTC. It specifies CASSFGQLNRVTYEQYF.

The chain uses TRBV12-3 or TRBV12-4 and TRBJ1-5; D gene ambiguous. The V end lost 8 bases, the J end lost 0 bases, and 14 bases lay between the germline ends. The CDR3 contains 15 residues. The DNA for the CDR3 is TGTGCCAGCGGGGAGGGCGGAAATAGCAATCAGCCCCAGCATTTT. Translation gives CASGEGGNSNQPQHF.

CDR3 in DNA: TGTGCCAGCAGTTCCGTAACTCGGGGGCTATTTTACGAGCAGTACTTC. Translation gives CASSSVTRGLFYEQYF. The chain employs TRBV12-3 or TRBV12-4 and TRBJ2-7; D possibly uses TRBD1 or TRBD2 (6 bases each). Trimming took off 4 bases at V and 4 bases at J, with 20 bases between the two ends. CDR3 length: 16 amino acids.

This clonotype was seen ten or more times. The rearrangement joins TRBV28 to TRBJ2-2; 7 bases agree with TRBD1. CDR3 length: 15 amino acids. J was trimmed by 3 bases and V by 3 bases; bases with no gene match: 4. From germline, CDR1 is MDHEN and CDR2 SYDVKM. CDR3 protein: CASSFRDSYTGELFF. The CDR3 DNA follows: TGTGCCAGCAGTTTCAGGGACAGCTACACCGGGGAGCTGTTTTTT.

In this sample, this clonotype turned up a few times. This chain links TRBV27 with TRBJ2-4; 10 nucleotides match TRBD2. V was clipped by 5 bases and J by 2 bases; unmatched bases: 3. CDR1 and CDR2 from the germline V gene are MNHEY and SMNVEV (reference sequence). This CDR3 region has 15 residues. Here the CDR3 DNA reads TGTGCCAGCAGTAGCGGGGGGGCCCCCAAAAACATTCAGTACTTC. Protein sequence: CASSSGGAPKNIQYF.

This sequence joins TRBV7-8 and TRBJ2-1; TRBD1 aligns across 10 bases. Germline assignment: CDR1 SGHVS and CDR2 FQNEAQ. This CDR3 comprises 15 residues. V shed 3 bases and J 8 bases; nucleotides not matched to a gene: 7. The DNA for the CDR3 is TGTGCCAGCAGCTTTGACAGGGGGCTATTCGATGAGCAGTTCTTC. It codes for CASSFDRGLFDEQFF.

The CDR3 loop is CASSLAWRDYEQYF. The CDR3 region has the DNA TGTGCCAGCAGCTTAGCATGGAGGGACTACGAGCAGTACTTC. This chain uses TRBV7-2 with TRBJ2-7, with D possibly TRBD2 on 6 matching bases. Trimming removed 0 bases at V and 3 bases at J, with 9 bases between. Germline CDR1 SGHTA, CDR2 FQGNSA. The CDR3 consists of 14 residues.

CDR3 sequence (DNA): TGTGCCAGCAGACGAAAGGGACAGACCGGTACCGGGGAGCTGTTTTTT. Its protein product is CASRRKGQTGTGELFF. V is TRBV7-9 and J is TRBJ2-2, with 7 nucleotides matching TRBD1. This CDR3 comprises 16 residues. Germline V gene lookup returns CDR1 SEHNR and CDR2 FQNEAQ (reference sequence). V lost 6 bases and J lost 5; bases outside the gene matches: 12.

The J gene is TRBJ1-5, the V gene TRBV20-1, with 7 nucleotides matching TRBD1. The CDR3 sequence is 14 residues long. After removal of 3 bases from V and 4 bases from J, the junction contained 6 bases not matched to a gene. In germline, CDR1 is DFQATT, CDR2 SNEGSKA (reference sequence). CDR3 coding DNA: TGCAGTGCTAGCAGGACAGGACCAAATCAGCCCCAGCATTTT. This sequence encodes CSASRTGPNQPQHF.

This chain connects TRBV5-1 to TRBJ2-1, with 9 positions matching TRBD2. Germline lookup yields CDR1 SGHRS and CDR2 YFSETQ. This CDR3 is built from 17 residues. Trimming took 0 bases from V and 2 from J; bases not matched to a gene: 6. The CDR3 DNA follows: TGCGCCAGCAGCTTGGGCGTAGCGGGGGCCACCTACAATGAGCAGTTCTTC. It yields the protein CASSLGVAGATYNEQFF.

CDR3 bases: TGCGCCAGCAGCTTACCCCCGCTTGACAGATCCTCTGGAAACACCATATATTTT. Encoded protein: CASSLPPLDRSSGNTIYF. The chain uses TRBV5-1 and TRBJ1-3; D may be TRBD1 (5 bases). CDR3 length: 18 amino acids. Germline-derived CDR1 and CDR2 are SGHRS and YFSETQ. Deletions cut 2 bases from V and 0 bases from J, with 18 bases between.

This clonotype was recorded a few times. The V call is TRBV4-2, the J call TRBJ2-1, with 7 bases that match TRBD1. The CDR3 covers 15 residues. Germline V gene lookup returns CDR1 LGHNA and CDR2 YNFKEQ. The junction had 6 bases not matched to a gene; V was cut back by 5 bases and J by 2 bases. This CDR3 is CASSMDRMPYNEQFF. The CDR3 nucleotides are TGTGCCAGCAGCATGGACAGGATGCCCTACAATGAGCAGTTCTTC.

This clonotype was seen a handful of times. The chain has TRBV27 and TRBJ1-1, with TRBD1 matching 8 bases. CDR3 length: 13 amino acids. The junction had 6 bases not matched to a gene; V was cut back by 2 bases and J by 10 bases. The germline V gene encodes CDR1 MNHEY and CDR2 SMNVEV (reference sequence). The CDR3 sequence is CASSLGQGSRAFF. DNA of the CDR3: TGTGCCAGCAGTTTAGGACAGGGCTCGAGAGCTTTCTTT.

The DNA for the CDR3 is TGTGCCAGCAGCTTCGGGACTAGCGGGGGCCACATCTACGAGCAGTACTTC. Translated, it gives CASSFGTSGGHIYEQYF. J is TRBJ2-7 and V is TRBV7-9; 14 bases are a match to TRBD2. Germline-derived CDR1 and CDR2 are SEHNR and FQNEAQ (reference sequence). The CDR3 consists of 17 residues. V trimming: 3 bases; J trimming: 3 bases; junction bases outside the gene matches: 7.